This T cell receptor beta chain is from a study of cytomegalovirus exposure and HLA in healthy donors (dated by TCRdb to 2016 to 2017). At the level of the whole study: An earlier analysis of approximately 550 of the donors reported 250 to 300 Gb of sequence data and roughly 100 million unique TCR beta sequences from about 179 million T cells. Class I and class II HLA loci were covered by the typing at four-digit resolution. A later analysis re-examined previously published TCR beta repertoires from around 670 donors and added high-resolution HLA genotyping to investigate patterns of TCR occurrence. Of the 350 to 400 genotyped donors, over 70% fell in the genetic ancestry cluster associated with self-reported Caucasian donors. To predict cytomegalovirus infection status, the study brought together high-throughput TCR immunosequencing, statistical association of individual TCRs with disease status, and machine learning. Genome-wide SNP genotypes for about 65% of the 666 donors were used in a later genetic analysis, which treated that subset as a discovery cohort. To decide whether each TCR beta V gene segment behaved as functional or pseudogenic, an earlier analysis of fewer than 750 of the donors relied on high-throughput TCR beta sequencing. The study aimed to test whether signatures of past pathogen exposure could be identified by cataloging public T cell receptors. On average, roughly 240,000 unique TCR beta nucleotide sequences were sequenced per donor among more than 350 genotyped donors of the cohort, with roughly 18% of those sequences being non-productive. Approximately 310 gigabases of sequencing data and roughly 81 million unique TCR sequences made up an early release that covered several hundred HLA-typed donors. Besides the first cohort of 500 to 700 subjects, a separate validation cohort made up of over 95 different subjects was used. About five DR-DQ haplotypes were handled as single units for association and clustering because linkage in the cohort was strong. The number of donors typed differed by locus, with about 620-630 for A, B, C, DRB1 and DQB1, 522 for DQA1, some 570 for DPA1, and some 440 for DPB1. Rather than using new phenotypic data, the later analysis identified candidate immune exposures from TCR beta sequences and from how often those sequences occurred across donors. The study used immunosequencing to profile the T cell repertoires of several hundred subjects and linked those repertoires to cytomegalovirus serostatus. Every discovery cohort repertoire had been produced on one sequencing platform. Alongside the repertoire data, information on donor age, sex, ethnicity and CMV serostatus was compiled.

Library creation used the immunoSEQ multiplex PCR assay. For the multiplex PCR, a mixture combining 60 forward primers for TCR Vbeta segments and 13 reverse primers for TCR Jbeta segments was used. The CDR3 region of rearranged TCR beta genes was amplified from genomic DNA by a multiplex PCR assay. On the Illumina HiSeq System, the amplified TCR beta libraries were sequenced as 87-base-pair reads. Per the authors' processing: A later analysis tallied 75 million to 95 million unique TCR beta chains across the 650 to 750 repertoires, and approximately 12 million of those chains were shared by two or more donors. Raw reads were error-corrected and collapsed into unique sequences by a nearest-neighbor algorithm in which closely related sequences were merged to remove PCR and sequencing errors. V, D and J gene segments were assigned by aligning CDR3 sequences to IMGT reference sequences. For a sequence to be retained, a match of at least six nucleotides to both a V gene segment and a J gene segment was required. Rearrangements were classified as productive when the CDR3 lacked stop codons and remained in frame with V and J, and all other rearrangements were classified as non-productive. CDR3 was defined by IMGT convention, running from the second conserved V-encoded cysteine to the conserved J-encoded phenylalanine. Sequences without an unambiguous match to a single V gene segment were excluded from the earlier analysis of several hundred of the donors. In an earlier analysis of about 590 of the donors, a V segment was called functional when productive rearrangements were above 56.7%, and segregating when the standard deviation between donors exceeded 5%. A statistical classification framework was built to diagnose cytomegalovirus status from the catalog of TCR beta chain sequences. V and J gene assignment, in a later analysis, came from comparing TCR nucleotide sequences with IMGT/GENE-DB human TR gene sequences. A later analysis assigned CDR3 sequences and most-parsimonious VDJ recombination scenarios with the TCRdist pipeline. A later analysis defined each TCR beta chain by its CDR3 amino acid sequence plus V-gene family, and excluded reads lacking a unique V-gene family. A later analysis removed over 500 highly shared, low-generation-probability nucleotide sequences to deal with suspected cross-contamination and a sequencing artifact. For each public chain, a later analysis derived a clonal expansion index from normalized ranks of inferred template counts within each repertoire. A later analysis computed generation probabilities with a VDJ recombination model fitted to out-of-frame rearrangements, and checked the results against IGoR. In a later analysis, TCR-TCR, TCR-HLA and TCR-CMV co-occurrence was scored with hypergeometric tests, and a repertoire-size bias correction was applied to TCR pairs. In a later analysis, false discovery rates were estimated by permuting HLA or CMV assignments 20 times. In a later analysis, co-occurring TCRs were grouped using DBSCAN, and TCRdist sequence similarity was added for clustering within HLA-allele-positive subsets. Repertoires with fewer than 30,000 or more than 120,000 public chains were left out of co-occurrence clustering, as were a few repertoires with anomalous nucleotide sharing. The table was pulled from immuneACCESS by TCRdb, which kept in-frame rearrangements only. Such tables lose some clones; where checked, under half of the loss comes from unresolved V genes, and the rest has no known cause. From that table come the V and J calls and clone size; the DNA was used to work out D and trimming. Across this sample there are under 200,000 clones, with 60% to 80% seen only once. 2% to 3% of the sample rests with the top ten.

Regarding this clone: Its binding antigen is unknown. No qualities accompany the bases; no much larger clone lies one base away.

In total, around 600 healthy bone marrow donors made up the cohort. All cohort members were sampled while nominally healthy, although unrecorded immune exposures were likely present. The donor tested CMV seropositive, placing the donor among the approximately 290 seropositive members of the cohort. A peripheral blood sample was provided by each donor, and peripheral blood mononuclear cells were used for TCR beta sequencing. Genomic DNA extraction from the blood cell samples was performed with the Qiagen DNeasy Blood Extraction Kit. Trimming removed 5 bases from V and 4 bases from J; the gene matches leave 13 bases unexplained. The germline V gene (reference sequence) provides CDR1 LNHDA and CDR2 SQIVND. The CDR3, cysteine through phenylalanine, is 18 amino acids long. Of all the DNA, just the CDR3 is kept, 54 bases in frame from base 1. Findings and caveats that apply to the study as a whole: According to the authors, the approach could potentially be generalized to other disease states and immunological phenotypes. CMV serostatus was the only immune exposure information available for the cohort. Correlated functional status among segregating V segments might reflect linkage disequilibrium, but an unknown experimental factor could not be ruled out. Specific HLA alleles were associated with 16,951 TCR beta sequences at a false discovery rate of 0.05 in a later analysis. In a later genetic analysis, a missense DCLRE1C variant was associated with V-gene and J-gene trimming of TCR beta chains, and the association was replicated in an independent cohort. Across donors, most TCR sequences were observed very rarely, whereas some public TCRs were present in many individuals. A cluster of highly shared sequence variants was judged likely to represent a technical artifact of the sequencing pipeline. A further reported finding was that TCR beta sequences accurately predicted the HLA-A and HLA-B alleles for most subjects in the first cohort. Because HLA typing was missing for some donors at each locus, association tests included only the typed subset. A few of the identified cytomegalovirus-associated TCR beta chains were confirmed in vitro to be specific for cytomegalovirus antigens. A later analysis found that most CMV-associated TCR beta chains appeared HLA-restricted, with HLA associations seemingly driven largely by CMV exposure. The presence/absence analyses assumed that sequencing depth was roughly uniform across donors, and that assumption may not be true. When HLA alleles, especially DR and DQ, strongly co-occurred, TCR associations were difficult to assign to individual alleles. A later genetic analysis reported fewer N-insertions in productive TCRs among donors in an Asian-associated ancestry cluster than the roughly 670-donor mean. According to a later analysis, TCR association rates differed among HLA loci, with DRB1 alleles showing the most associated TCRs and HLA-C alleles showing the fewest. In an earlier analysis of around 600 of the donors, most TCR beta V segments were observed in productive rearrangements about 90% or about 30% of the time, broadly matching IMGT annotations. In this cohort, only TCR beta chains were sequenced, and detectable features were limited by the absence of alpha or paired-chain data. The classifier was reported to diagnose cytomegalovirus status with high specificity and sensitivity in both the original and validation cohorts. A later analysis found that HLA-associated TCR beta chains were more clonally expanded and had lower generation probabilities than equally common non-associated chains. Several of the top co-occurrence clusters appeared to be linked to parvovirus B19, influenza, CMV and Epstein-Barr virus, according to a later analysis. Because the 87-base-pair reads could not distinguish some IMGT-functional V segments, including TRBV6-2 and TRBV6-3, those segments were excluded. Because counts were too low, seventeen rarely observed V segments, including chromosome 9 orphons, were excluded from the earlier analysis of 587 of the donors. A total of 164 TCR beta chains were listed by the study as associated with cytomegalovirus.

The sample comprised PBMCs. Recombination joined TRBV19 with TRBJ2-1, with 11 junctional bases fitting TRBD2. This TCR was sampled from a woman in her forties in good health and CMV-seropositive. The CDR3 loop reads CASSQTGTSGGLYNEQFF. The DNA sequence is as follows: TGTGCCAGTAGTCAAACCGGGACTAGCGGAGGACTTTACAATGAGCAGTTCTTC.